Below are 15 T cell receptor beta chains sequenced from a single sample in a study of radiation and T cells in renal cell carcinoma. TCRdb's table, derived via immunoSEQ multiplex PCR, lists solely in-frame clones and lacks some. The sample lists 75,000 to 90,000 clones; roughly nine tenths were seen once. Time point meaning: blood 4 weeks post-SBRT, at nephrectomy. Treatment in this sample: 15 Gy SBRT to primary tumor, nephrectomy 4 weeks later. The specimen was blood, collected from a patient whose treatment included radiotherapy and nephrectomy. The origin of the receptors is a woman aged 70-85 years with renal cell carcinoma.

The chain couples TRBV6-1 to TRBJ2-3, with a possible D match to TRBD1 (5 bases). The germline CDR1 and CDR2 sequences are MNHNS and SASEGT. The CDR3 has 15 residues. The V end lost 5 bases, the J end lost 0 bases, and 12 bases lay between the germline ends. CDR3 in amino acids: CASSRGRASTDTQYF. CDR3 nucleotides: TGTGCCAGCAGTCGCGGCAGGGCGAGCACAGATACGCAGTATTTT.

This clone was seen just once. J is TRBJ2-7 and V is TRBV4-1; 12 bases align to TRBD1. Germline trimming cut 0 bases from V and 7 bases from J; bases unmatched to any gene: 10. Germline values: CDR1 MGHRA, CDR2 YSYEKL. The length of the CDR3 is 17 residues. The CDR3 loop reads CASSQESLGQGASEQYF. The CDR3 coding sequence is TGCGCCAGCAGCCAAGAGTCCTTGGGACAGGGGGCCAGTGAGCAGTACTTC.

The gene calls are TRBV28 and TRBJ1-4; D may be TRBD1 (5 bases). The CDR3 consists of 15 residues. The V end was cut by 4 bases, the J end by 8 bases, with 17 bases between. CDR1 and CDR2 (germline): MDHEN, SYDVKM. CDR3 in DNA: TGTGCCAGCAGTTCCGGGGCAGTCGTCGGCGAAAAACTGTTTTTT. Protein sequence: CASSSGAVVGEKLFF.

This clone has only one observation. The gene calls are TRBV19 and TRBJ2-7, with D unclear. Trimming pared 5 bases from V and 4 bases from J, leaving 18 bases between. CDR3 length: 15 residues. From germline, CDR1 is LNHDA and CDR2 SQIVND (reference sequence). CDR3 DNA sequence: TGTGCCAGTAGTCCCCGGCCTCAGCCGTTATACGAGCAGTACTTC. Residues: CASSPRPQPLYEQYF.

The J gene is TRBJ1-2, the V gene TRBV19; TRBD1 matches at 11 bases. Germline V gene sequence: CDR1 LNHDA, CDR2 SQIVND (reference sequence). Trimming removed 4 bases from V and 9 bases from J; junction bases left unmatched: 10. This CDR3 comprises 15 residues. The CDR3 nucleotides read TGTGCCAGTAGTACACCCGGGACAGGGGGTTCTCGCTACACCTTC. Protein: CASSTPGTGGSRYTF.

This clone was detected once. The chain recombines TRBV5-4 with TRBJ2-5, with D perhaps given as TRBD1 or TRBD2 (5 bases each). Germline V CDR1 and CDR2: SGHNT, YYREEE (reference sequence). V gave up 1 base and J gave up 4 bases, with 11 bases separating them. The CDR3 has 14 residues. The CDR3 region is CASSLFGDPETQYF. CDR3 nucleotides: TGTGCCAGCAGCTTGTTCGGGGACCCAGAGACCCAGTACTTC.

CDR3 amino acids: CASSQDGAGFTEAFF. In DNA form, the CDR3 reads TGCGCCAGCAGCCAAGATGGGGCAGGGTTCACTGAAGCTTTCTTT. The V call is TRBV4-3, the J call TRBJ1-1; tentative D call: TRBD1 (5 bases). The CDR3 length is 15 residues. The V end was cut by 0 bases, the J end by 4 bases, with 12 bases between. CDR1 LGHNA and CDR2 YSLEER come from the germline V gene.

The CDR3 spells CASSPTSREQFF. DNA of the CDR3: TGTGCCAGCAGCCCGACTAGCCGTGAGCAGTTCTTC. The rearrangement uses TRBV7-2 and TRBJ2-1, with TRBD2 matching 7 bases. The CDR3 loop spans 12 amino acids. V lost 5 bases, J lost 9 bases, and 4 bases stayed unmatched. Germline CDR1 and CDR2: SGHTA and FQGNSA.

The rearrangement uses TRBV7-9 and TRBJ2-3; either TRBD1 or TRBD2 may fit D (5 bases each). The CDR3 has 14 amino acids. V was cut by 3 bases and J by 3 bases, with 10 bases left in between. Germline CDR1 SEHNR, CDR2 FQNEAQ (reference sequence). The CDR3 sequence: CASSLAEGTDTQYF. CDR3 coding DNA: TGTGCCAGCAGCTTGGCAGAGGGGACAGATACGCAGTATTTT.

The chain couples TRBV15 to TRBJ2-2, with D unclear. The CDR3 is made up of 13 amino acids. CDR1 LNHNV and CDR2 YYDKDF come from the germline V gene (reference sequence). V lost 2 bases and J lost 6, with 7 bases in between. CDR3 DNA sequence: TGTGCCACCAGCAGACAGGTTCCCGGGGAGCTGTTTTTT. Translating gives CATSRQVPGELFF. Variable domain in full (rest from reference TRBV15 and TRBJ2-2): DAMVIQNPRYQVTQFGKPVTLSCSQTLNHNVMYWYQQKSSQAPKLLFHYYDKDFNNEADTPDNFQSRRPNTSFCFLDIRSPGLGDTAMYLCATSRQVPGELFFGEGSRLTVL.

V is TRBV6-5 and J is TRBJ2-5; D ambiguous. The CDR3 length is 13 residues. Trimming cost V 2 bases and J 4 bases, with 8 bases left between them. Germline CDR1 reads MNHEY; CDR2 reads SVGAGI. CDR3 coding DNA: TGTGCCAGCAGTTACCGCGTGGGAGAGACCCAGTACTTC. Translation gives CASSYRVGETQYF.

The V call is TRBV9, the J call TRBJ1-3, with D possibly being TRBD1 (5 bases). This CDR3 is built from 16 residues. Per germline, CDR1 SGDLS and CDR2 YYNGEE. V lost 2 bases to trimming and J lost 0 bases, with 12 bases between them. For the CDR3, the DNA is TGTGCCAGCAGCGTTTTCGGGACCCCCTCTGGAAACACCATATATTTT. As protein: CASSVFGTPSGNTIYF.

This chain uses TRBV15 with TRBJ2-1; D is uncertain. The V gene's germline CDR1 is LNHNV and CDR2 YYDKDF (reference sequence). The CDR3 is 15 amino acids. Trimming removed 3 bases at V and 7 bases at J, with 16 bases between. The CDR3, as DNA: TGTGCCACCAGCAGCCCCGGAACCCTCAAGAATGAGCAGTTCTTC. Encoded protein: CATSSPGTLKNEQFF.

In regard to this clone: An end of the junction does not agree with germline; a read error may underlie this. Here the CDR3 reads CASSVGTVNEQFF. The CDR3 coding sequence is TGTGCTAGCAGCGTAGGGACTGTCAATGAGCAGTTCTTC. V gene TRBV7-7 combines with J gene TRBJ2-1, with a tentative D call TRBD2 (6 bases). The CDR3 totals 13 residues. The germline CDR1 and CDR2 sequences are SSHAT and FNYEAQ (reference sequence). The full variable domain, completed using reference TRBV7-7 and TRBJ2-1, is GAGVSQSPRYKVTKRGQDVTLRCDPISSHATLYWYQQALGQGPEFLTYFNYEAQPDKSGLPSDRFSAERPEGSISTLTIQRTEQRDSAMYRCASSVGTVNEQFFGPGTRLTVL.

The chain carries TRBV2 and TRBJ2-5; 13 bases are shared with TRBD2. In germline, CDR1 is SNHLY, CDR2 FYNNEI. The CDR3 is 13 amino acids. The V gene end was trimmed by 7 bases and the J gene end by 5 bases; junction bases not matched to a gene: 1. Here the CDR3 reads CASKLAGGETQYF. The CDR3 DNA reads TGTGCCAGCAAACTAGCGGGGGGGGAGACCCAGTACTTC.